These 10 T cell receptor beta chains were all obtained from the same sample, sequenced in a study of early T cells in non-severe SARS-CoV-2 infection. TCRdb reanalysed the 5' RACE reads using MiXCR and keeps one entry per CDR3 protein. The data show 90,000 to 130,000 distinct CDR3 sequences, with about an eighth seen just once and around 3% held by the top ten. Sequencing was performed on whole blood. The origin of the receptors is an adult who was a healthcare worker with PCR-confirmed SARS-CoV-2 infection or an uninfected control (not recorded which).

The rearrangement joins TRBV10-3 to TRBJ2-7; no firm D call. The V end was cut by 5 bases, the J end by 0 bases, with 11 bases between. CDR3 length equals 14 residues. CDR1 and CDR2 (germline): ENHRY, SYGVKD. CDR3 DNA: TGTGCCATCAGTAAGGACCAAAGCTCCTACGAGCAGTACTTC. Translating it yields CAISKDQSSYEQYF.

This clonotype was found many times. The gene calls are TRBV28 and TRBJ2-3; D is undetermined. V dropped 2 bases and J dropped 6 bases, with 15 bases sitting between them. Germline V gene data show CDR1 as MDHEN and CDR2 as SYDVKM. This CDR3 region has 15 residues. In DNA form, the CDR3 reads TGTGCCAGCAGTTTAAGTTCCCCCCGGTGGGATACGCAGTATTTT. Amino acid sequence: CASSLSSPRWDTQYF.

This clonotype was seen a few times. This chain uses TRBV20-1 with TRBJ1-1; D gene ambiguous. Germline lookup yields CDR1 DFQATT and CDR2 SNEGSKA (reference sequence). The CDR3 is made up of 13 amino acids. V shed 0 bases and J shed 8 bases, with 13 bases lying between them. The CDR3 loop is CSARETNTEEAFF. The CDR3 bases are TGCAGTGCTAGAGAGACTAACACTGAAGAAGCTTTCTTT.

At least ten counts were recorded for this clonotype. CDR3 amino acids: CASSSRGRVRDGYTF. CDR3 coding DNA: TGTGCCAGCAGCTCGAGAGGCAGGGTTCGAGATGGCTACACCTTC. This chain joins TRBV9 and TRBJ1-2; D possibly corresponds to TRBD1 (5 bases). The CDR3 runs 15 residues. The V gene lost 4 bases and the J gene lost 6 bases, with 19 bases spanning the gap. Per the germline V gene, CDR1 is SGDLS and CDR2 is YYNGEE.

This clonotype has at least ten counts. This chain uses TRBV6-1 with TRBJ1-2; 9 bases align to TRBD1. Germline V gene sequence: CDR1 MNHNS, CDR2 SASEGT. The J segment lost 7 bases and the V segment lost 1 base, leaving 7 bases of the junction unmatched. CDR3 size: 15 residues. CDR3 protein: CASSEVWDRDGGYTF. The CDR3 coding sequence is TGTGCCAGCAGTGAAGTTTGGGACAGGGACGGTGGCTACACCTTC.

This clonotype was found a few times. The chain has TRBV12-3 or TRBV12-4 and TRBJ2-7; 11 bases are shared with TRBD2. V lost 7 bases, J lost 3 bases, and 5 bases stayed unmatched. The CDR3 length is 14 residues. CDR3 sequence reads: CASTSSGGNYEQYF. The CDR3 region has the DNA TGTGCCAGCACTTCTAGCGGGGGGAACTACGAGCAGTACTTC.

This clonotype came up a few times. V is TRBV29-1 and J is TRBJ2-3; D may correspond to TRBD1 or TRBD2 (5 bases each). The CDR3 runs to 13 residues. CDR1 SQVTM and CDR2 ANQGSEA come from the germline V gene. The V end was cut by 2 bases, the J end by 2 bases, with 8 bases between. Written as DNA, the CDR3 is TGCAGCGTTGAAAAGGGACCCACAGATACGCAGTATTTT. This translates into CSVEKGPTDTQYF.

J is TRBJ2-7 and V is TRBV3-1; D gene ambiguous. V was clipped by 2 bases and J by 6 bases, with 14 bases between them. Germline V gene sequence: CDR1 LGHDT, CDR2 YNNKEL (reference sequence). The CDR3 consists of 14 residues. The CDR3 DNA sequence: TGTGCCAGCAGCCAATTACCGGCCCGCGGCGAGCAGTACTTC. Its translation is CASSQLPARGEQYF.

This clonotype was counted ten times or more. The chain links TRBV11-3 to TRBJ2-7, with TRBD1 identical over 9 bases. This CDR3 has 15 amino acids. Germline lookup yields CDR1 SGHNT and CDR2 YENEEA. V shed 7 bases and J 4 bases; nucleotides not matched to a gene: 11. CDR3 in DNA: TGTGCCAGCACTCCCAAATGGACAGGGGATTACGAGCAGTACTTC. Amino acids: CASTPKWTGDYEQYF.

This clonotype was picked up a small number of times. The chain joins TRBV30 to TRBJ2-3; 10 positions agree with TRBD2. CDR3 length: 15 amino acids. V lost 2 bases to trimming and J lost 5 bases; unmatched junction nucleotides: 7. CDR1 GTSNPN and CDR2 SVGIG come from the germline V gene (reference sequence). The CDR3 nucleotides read TGTGCCTGGAGTTATAGCGGGGGGTTGGGAGATACGCAGTATTTT. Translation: CAWSYSGGLGDTQYF.